Following are 5 T cell receptor beta chains from one sample sequenced in a study of OX40 agonist ivuxolimab in advanced cancers. The table came from immunoSEQ multiplex PCR; TCRdb's copy has only in-frame clones and leaves some out. The sample records approximately 30,000 clones, 82% being singletons. This material consisted of CD4+ or CD8+ T cells sorted from blood, taken in a trial of the OX40 agonist ivuxolimab. The receptor set was obtained from an adult with an advanced solid tumor such as melanoma, head and neck, liver or kidney cancer.

This sequence joins TRBV7-3 and TRBJ1-1; no clear D gene. Germline V gene data show CDR1 as SGHTA and CDR2 as FQGTGA. V was pared by 6 bases and J by 1 base, with 9 bases between. CDR3 length equals 13 residues. CDR3: CASRLDPNTEAFF. The CDR3 DNA reads as TGTGCCAGCAGACTGGACCCGAACACTGAAGCTTTCTTT.

V and J are TRBV18 and TRBJ2-3, with D uncertain. The CDR3 spans 14 residues. Germline CDR1 KGHSH, CDR2 LQKENI. The germline V and J ends were trimmed by 3 bases and 4 bases, with 11 bases remaining between them. CDR3 loop: CASSPNYRADTQYF. The DNA of the CDR3 is TGTGCCAGCTCACCCAATTATAGAGCAGATACGCAGTATTTT.

This chain joins TRBV18 and TRBJ1-1, with 8 bases matching TRBD1. Germline CDR1 KGHSH, CDR2 LQKENI. This CDR3 contains 14 residues. V gave up 4 bases and J gave up 1 base; unmatched junction bases: 2. The DNA of the CDR3 is TGTGCCAGCTCACGGACAGGGCAGAACACTGAAGCTTTCTTT. It specifies CASSRTGQNTEAFF.

The rearrangement links TRBV6-5 to TRBJ1-3, with D tentatively TRBD1 (6 bases). The CDR3 length is 16 residues. V was trimmed by 4 bases and J by 7 bases, leaving 20 bases between them. Germline lookup yields CDR1 MNHEY and CDR2 SVGAGI. The CDR3 loop is CASSSGGARGGNTIYF. CDR3 nucleotide sequence: TGTGCCAGCAGTTCTGGGGGGGCGCGGGGTGGGAACACCATATATTTT.

V and J are TRBV21-1 and TRBJ2-2; the table assigns TRBD2, which was not confirmed against the DNA. TRBV21-1 is a pseudogene segment. The CDR3 covers 18 residues. CDR3 loop: CASSKASSGRANTGELFF. The CDR3 nucleotides are TGTGCCAGCAGCAAAGCCTCTAGCGGGAGAGCTAACACCGGGGAGCTGTTTTTT.